A single sample gave rise to the 30 T cell receptor beta chains below, sequenced in a study of blood T cell repertoires in COVID-19. TCRdb's copy holds only in-frame clones and misses some; the assay was immunoSEQ multiplex PCR. The repertoire has about 61,000 clones, about 78% of them found once; the top ten carry about 20%. The sequencing input was peripheral blood. The receptors shown here come from a man of 80 years or more with active or convalescent COVID-19.

The chain is built from TRBV11-2 and TRBJ1-1; possible D gene TRBD1, 6 bases. Trimming shortened V by 3 bases and J by 7 bases, and 12 bases separated the two germline ends. This CDR3 has 13 amino acids. CDR1 SGHAT and CDR2 FQNNGV come from the germline V gene. The DNA for the CDR3 is TGTGCCAGCAGCTTCACAGGGATGGTTGAAGCTTTCTTT. Encoded protein: CASSFTGMVEAFF.

V is TRBV29-1 and J is TRBJ2-3; 8 nucleotides agree with TRBD1. Germline V CDR1 and CDR2: SQVTM, ANQGSEA. The CDR3 is made up of 13 amino acids. After removal of 3 bases from V and 5 bases from J, the junction contained 4 bases not matched to a gene. The CDR3, as DNA: TGCAGCGTTGAGCCACAGGGGGAAGATACGCAGTATTTT. Its protein is CSVEPQGEDTQYF.

The rearrangement links TRBV30 to TRBJ2-5, with D perhaps matching TRBD2 (7 bases). The length of the CDR3 is 17 residues. V was clipped by 2 bases and J by 5 bases, with 24 bases between them. Per the germline V gene, CDR1 is GTSNPN and CDR2 is SVGIG (reference sequence). The CDR3 nucleotides read TGTGCCTGGAGTTCTAAAACGGGGGGCGCCCTTGGGGAGACCCAGTACTTC. Protein: CAWSSKTGGALGETQYF.

The V call is TRBV29-1, the J call TRBJ2-1; 10 bases are a match to TRBD1. Germline CDR1 is SQVTM and CDR2 is ANQGSEA. J was trimmed by 4 bases and V by 6 bases; bases with no gene match: 6. The CDR3 has 14 amino acids. CDR3: CSVTTGGQYNEQFF. The CDR3 bases are TGCAGCGTAACGACAGGGGGCCAATACAATGAGCAGTTCTTC.

The chain carries TRBV6-5 and TRBJ2-1; 8 nucleotides align to TRBD2. This CDR3 comprises 13 residues. After removal of 4 bases from V and 12 bases from J, the junction contained 8 bases not matched to a gene. Germline V gene lookup returns CDR1 MNHEY and CDR2 SVGAGI. Here the CDR3 DNA reads TGTGCCAGCAGTTCTCGGACTAGCAATTGGCAGTTCTTC. It yields the protein CASSSRTSNWQFF.

The V gene is TRBV19, the J gene TRBJ1-4; maybe TRBD1 (6 bases). The CDR3 runs 14 residues. Germline V CDR1 and CDR2: LNHDA, SQIVND (reference sequence). Deletions cut 6 bases from V and 8 bases from J, with 16 bases between. The DNA for the CDR3 is TGTGCCAGTAGCCAAAGGGGGTCAGGAGAAAAACTGTTTTTT. Amino acids: CASSQRGSGEKLFF.

The gene calls are TRBV7-2 and TRBJ2-3; 8 bases fit TRBD1. Per the germline V gene, CDR1 is SGHTA and CDR2 is FQGNSA. The CDR3 is 16 residues long. V lost 4 bases, J lost 1 base, and 7 bases stayed unmatched. The CDR3 nucleotides are TGTGCCAGCAGCTACCCTCGGGGACAGGGCACAGATACGCAGTATTTT. As protein: CASSYPRGQGTDTQYF.

The V call is TRBV7-9, the J call TRBJ1-1; D not resolved. Germline assignment: CDR1 SEHNR and CDR2 FQNEAQ (reference sequence). V dropped 4 bases and J dropped 6 bases, with 6 bases sitting between them. The CDR3 has 11 amino acids. The DNA of the CDR3 is TGTGCCAGCAGCTCCTCCCCTGAAGCTTTCTTT. Protein product: CASSSSPEAFF.

V usage is TRBV5-1 and J usage is TRBJ2-5; 9 positions match TRBD1. The germline V gene encodes CDR1 SGHRS and CDR2 YFSETQ. The V and J ends lost 4 bases and 4 bases, in that order; junction bases with no gene match: 5. The CDR3 contains 14 residues. The CDR3, as DNA: TGCGCCAGCAGCCCGGGGACAGGGTTAGAGACCCAGTACTTC. This encodes CASSPGTGLETQYF.

This rearrangement joins TRBV5-4 to TRBJ1-2; TRBD1 matches 7 bases. CDR1 and CDR2 (germline): SGHNT, YYREEE (reference sequence). Germline trimming cut 4 bases from V and 5 bases from J; bases unmatched to any gene: 2. This CDR3 comprises 12 residues. The CDR3 loop reads CASSGDRYGYTF. In DNA form, the CDR3 reads TGTGCCAGCAGCGGGGACAGATATGGCTACACCTTC.

The J gene is TRBJ2-3, the V gene TRBV2, with TRBD1 identical over 11 bases. The J segment lost 5 bases and the V segment lost 11 bases, leaving 15 bases of the junction unmatched. This CDR3 has 16 residues. Germline V gene data show CDR1 as SNHLY and CDR2 as FYNNEI. Here the CDR3 DNA reads TGTGCCGGACTTACGGGGACAGGGGGGAACGTAGATACGCAGTATTTT. Its translation is CAGLTGTGGNVDTQYF.

This rearrangement joins TRBV9 to TRBJ1-2, with D unclear. The CDR3 sequence is 13 residues long. Germline CDR1 and CDR2: SGDLS and YYNGEE. V was shortened by 0 bases and J by 2 bases, with 5 bases between the two germline ends. As DNA, the CDR3 is TGTGCCAGCAGCGTAGTACTGAACTATGGCTACACCTTC. This sequence encodes CASSVVLNYGYTF.

The chain carries TRBV12-3 or TRBV12-4 and TRBJ1-6; D unclear. V dropped 5 bases and J dropped 11 bases, with 10 bases sitting between them. The CDR3 has 12 amino acids. CDR3: CASSRLEPPLHF. CDR3 DNA: TGTGCCAGCAGTCGGCTAGAGCCACCCCTCCACTTT.

This clone was detected only a few times. The chain recombines TRBV7-9 with TRBJ2-7; D possibly corresponds to TRBD2 (6 bases). Germline V CDR1 and CDR2: SEHNR, FQNEAQ (reference sequence). V shed 5 bases and J shed 5 bases, with 19 bases lying between them. This CDR3 is 15 amino acids long. CDR3 protein: CASSAPTRFWHEQYF. CDR3 in DNA: TGTGCCAGCAGCGCCCCGACTAGATTTTGGCACGAGCAGTACTTC.

This rearrangement joins TRBV9 to TRBJ2-2, with TRBD2 identical over 8 bases. The CDR3 is 18 amino acids. The germline CDR1 and CDR2 sequences are SGDLS and YYNGEE. J was trimmed by 7 bases and V by 5 bases; bases with no gene match: 19. The CDR3 loop reads CASSPTSGKTTSYGELFF. In DNA, the CDR3 is TGTGCCAGCAGTCCTACTAGCGGAAAAACCACCTCATACGGGGAGCTGTTTTTT. The full variable domain, with the rest looked up from reference TRBV9 and TRBJ2-2, is DSGVTQTPKHLITATGQRVTLRCSPRSGDLSVYWYQQSLDQGLQFLIQYYNGEERAKGNILERFSAQQFPDLHSELNLSSLELGDSALYFCASSPTSGKTTSYGELFFGEGSRLTVL.

The chain employs TRBV7-9 and TRBJ2-1; D might be TRBD2 (6 bases). This CDR3 has 15 amino acids. Trimming removed 2 bases from V and 6 bases from J, with 14 bases in between. Germline V gene sequence: CDR1 SEHNR, CDR2 FQNEAQ (reference sequence). The CDR3 reads CASSLLEGPGNEQFF. The CDR3 DNA reads as TGTGCCAGCAGCTTATTGGAGGGCCCGGGCAATGAGCAGTTCTTC.

The chain combines TRBV4-2 with TRBJ2-3; D is unclear. The CDR3 is 14 residues long. In germline, CDR1 is LGHNA, CDR2 YNFKEQ. V dropped 11 bases and J dropped 3 bases, with 18 bases sitting between them. CDR3 sequence (DNA): TGTGCCGAACTAAATGCGGATTCGACAGATACGCAGTATTTT. Protein sequence: CAELNADSTDTQYF.

This chain joins TRBV19 and TRBJ2-1; 8 bases align to TRBD2. This CDR3 is built from 15 residues. V lost 5 bases, J lost 3 bases, and 6 bases stayed unmatched. Germline loops: CDR1 LNHDA, CDR2 SQIVND (reference sequence). The CDR3 loop is CASSSRGGFYNEQFF. The CDR3 nucleotides read TGTGCCAGTAGTTCCCGGGGGGGCTTCTACAATGAGCAGTTCTTC.

This clone appeared a few times. The chain uses TRBV2 and TRBJ1-2, with D maybe TRBD1 (5 bases). Trimming took 3 bases from V and 4 from J, leaving 9 bases between them. The CDR3 spans 13 residues. Germline V CDR1 and CDR2: SNHLY, FYNNEI. CDR3 sequence reads: CASSEDGGYGYTF. CDR3 bases: TGTGCCAGCAGTGAGGACGGGGGCTATGGCTACACCTTC. Supplemented by reference TRBV2 and TRBJ1-2, the full variable domain reads EPEVTQTPSHQVTQMGQEVILRCVPISNHLYFYWYRQILGQKVEFLVSFYNNEISEKSEIFDDQFSVERPDGSNFTLKIRSTKLEDSAMYFCASSEDGGYGYTFGSGTRLTVV.

This clone was seen a single time. The chain couples TRBV7-9 to TRBJ1-2, with 9 bases lining up with TRBD1. Germline assignment: CDR1 SEHNR and CDR2 FQNEAQ (reference sequence). After removal of 1 base from V and 2 bases from J, the junction contained 2 bases not matched to a gene. CDR3 length: 15 residues. CDR3 sequence reads: CASSLEQGANYGYTF. The CDR3, as DNA: TGTGCCAGCAGCTTAGAACAGGGGGCCAACTATGGCTACACCTTC. The full variable domain, in which reference TRBV7-9 and TRBJ1-2 provide the parts outside the CDR3, is DTGVSQNPRHKITKRGQNVTFRCDPISEHNRLYWYRQTLGQGPEFLTYFQNEAQLEKSRLLSDRFSAERPKGSFSTLEIQRTEQGDSAMYLCASSLEQGANYGYTFGSGTRLTVV.

The genes are TRBV24-1 and TRBJ2-2, with a tentative D call TRBD2 (6 bases). This CDR3 has 15 residues. V dropped 3 bases and J dropped 6 bases, with 13 bases sitting between them. The germline gives CDR1 KGHDR, CDR2 SFDVKD. This CDR3 is CATSDRRGVAGELFF. CDR3 coding DNA: TGTGCCACCAGTGATCGGCGCGGGGTAGCCGGGGAGCTGTTTTTT.

V usage is TRBV10-3 and J usage is TRBJ1-2; TRBD1 might be the D (5 bases). Deletions cut 10 bases from V and 2 bases from J, with 20 bases between. This CDR3 spans 15 amino acids. Germline V gene sequence: CDR1 ENHRY, CDR2 SYGVKD. CDR3 bases: TGTGCCACGACACGGGGCGGGGCCCGAAACTATGGCTACACCTTC. The encoded protein is CATTRGGARNYGYTF.

CDR3 region: CATSDPRGGRNEKLFF. CDR3 in DNA: TGTGCCACCAGTGATCCCCGTGGGGGCAGGAATGAAAAACTGTTTTTT. The chain is built from TRBV24-1 and TRBJ1-4, with D tentatively TRBD1 (6 bases). CDR1 is KGHDR, CDR2 SFDVKD, per germline. Trimming removed 3 bases from V and 5 bases from J, with 15 bases in between. CDR3 length equals 16 residues.

The rearrangement joins TRBV3-1 (or the pseudogene TRBV3-2) to TRBJ1-2; D possibly corresponds to TRBD1 (6 bases). The CDR3 consists of 14 residues. V gave up 5 bases and J gave up 4 bases, with 14 bases separating them. Germline values: CDR1 LGHDT, CDR2 YNNKEL (reference sequence). CDR3 nucleotides: TGTGCCAGCAGCACCCCCGGGACAACCTATGGCTACACCTTC. It yields the protein CASSTPGTTYGYTF.

This clone appeared once. This CDR3 reads CSVSGMTGADTQYF. CDR3 nucleotides: TGCAGCGTAAGCGGAATGACCGGCGCAGATACGCAGTATTTT. The chain combines TRBV29-1 with TRBJ2-3; D is perhaps TRBD2 (5 bases). The CDR3 totals 14 residues. Germline V gene data show CDR1 as SQVTM and CDR2 as ANQGSEA. V was cut by 6 bases and J by 4 bases, with 17 bases left in between.

V gene TRBV7-3 combines with J gene TRBJ1-1; 7 nucleotides line up with TRBD1. V shed 2 bases and J 1 base; nucleotides not matched to a gene: 4. Per germline, CDR1 SGHTA and CDR2 FQGTGA. CDR3 length: 15 residues. The CDR3 protein is CASSLEGQRNTEAFF. Here the CDR3 DNA reads TGTGCCAGCAGCTTAGAGGGACAGAGGAACACTGAAGCTTTCTTT.

This clone has just a few counts. J is TRBJ2-7 and V is TRBV24-1, with D perhaps matching TRBD1 (6 bases). Trimming pared 6 bases from V and 2 bases from J, leaving 13 bases between. Germline V gives CDR1 KGHDR, CDR2 SFDVKD. CDR3 length: 14 amino acids. For the CDR3, the DNA is TGTGCCACCAGTCCGGCAGGGGCCACCTACGAGCAGTACTTC. Residues: CATSPAGATYEQYF.

The chain uses TRBV3-1 (or the pseudogene TRBV3-2) and TRBJ2-5, with D unclear. Trimming left V 3 bases short and J 7 bases short, with 3 bases between. The CDR3 runs 10 residues. Germline V gene lookup returns CDR1 LGHDT and CDR2 YNNKEL (reference sequence). The DNA of the CDR3 is TGTGCCAGCAGCCAGGCGACCCAGTACTTC. Translating gives CASSQATQYF.

The chain carries TRBV10-3 and TRBJ2-5; 10 bases are a match to TRBD2. The J segment lost 2 bases and the V segment lost 6 bases, leaving 6 bases of the junction unmatched. The V gene's germline CDR1 is ENHRY and CDR2 SYGVKD. The CDR3 totals 15 residues. As DNA, the CDR3 is TGTGCCATCAGGTCGGGGACTAGCGCGCAAGAGACCCAGTACTTC. Protein sequence: CAIRSGTSAQETQYF.

The V and J genes are TRBV5-1 and TRBJ1-2; perhaps TRBD1 as D (6 bases). V was clipped by 4 bases and J by 4 bases, with 17 bases between them. The germline V gene encodes CDR1 SGHRS and CDR2 YFSETQ. CDR3 length: 15 residues. CDR3 sequence (DNA): TGCGCCAGCAGCGAGGGTGGTGGGACACTCTATGGCTACACCTTC. It codes for CASSEGGGTLYGYTF. The full variable domain, rest sourced from reference TRBV5-1 and TRBJ1-2, is KAGVTQTPRYLIKTRGQQVTLSCSPISGHRSVSWYQQTPGQGLQFLFEYFSETQRNKGNFPGRFSGRQFSNSRSEMNVSTLELGDSALYLCASSEGGGTLYGYTFGSGTRLTVV.